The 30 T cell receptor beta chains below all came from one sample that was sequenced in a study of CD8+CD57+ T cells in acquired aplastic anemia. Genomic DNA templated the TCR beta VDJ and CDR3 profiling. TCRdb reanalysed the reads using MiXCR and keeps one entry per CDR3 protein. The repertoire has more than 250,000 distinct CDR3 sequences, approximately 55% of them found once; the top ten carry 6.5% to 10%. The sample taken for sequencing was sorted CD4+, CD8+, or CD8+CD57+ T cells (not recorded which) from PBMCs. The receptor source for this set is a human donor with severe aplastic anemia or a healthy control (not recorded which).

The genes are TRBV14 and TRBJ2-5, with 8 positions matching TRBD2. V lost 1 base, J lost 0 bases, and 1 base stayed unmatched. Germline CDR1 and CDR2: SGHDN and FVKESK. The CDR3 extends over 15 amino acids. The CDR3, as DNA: TGTGCCAGCAGCCAAGGAGCGGGGGACCAAGAGACCCAGTACTTC. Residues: CASSQGAGDQETQYF.

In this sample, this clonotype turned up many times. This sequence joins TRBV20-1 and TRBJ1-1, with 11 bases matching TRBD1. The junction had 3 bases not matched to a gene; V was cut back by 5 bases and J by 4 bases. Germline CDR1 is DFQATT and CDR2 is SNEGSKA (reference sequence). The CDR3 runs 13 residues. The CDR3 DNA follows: TGCAGTGCTCCCGGGACAGGGGGCACTGAAGCTTTCTTT. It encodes CSAPGTGGTEAFF.

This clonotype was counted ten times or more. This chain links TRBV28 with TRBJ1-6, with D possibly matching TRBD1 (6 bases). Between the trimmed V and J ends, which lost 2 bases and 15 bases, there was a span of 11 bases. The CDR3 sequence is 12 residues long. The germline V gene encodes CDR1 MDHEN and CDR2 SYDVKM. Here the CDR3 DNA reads TGTGCCAGCAGTTTAAACAGGGCACTCCTCCACTTT. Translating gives CASSLNRALLHF.

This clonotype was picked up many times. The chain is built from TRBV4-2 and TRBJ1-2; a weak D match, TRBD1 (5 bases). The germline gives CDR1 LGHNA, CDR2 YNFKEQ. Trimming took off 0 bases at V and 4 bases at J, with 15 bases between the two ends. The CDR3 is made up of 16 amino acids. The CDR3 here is CASSQDLTAGGYGYTF. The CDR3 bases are TGTGCCAGCAGCCAAGATCTTACCGCTGGGGGCTATGGCTACACCTTC.

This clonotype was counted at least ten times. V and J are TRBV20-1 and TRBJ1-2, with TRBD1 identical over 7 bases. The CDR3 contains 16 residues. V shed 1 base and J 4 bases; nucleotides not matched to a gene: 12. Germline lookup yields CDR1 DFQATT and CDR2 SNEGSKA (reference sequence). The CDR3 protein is CSARVPRQGSLYGYTF. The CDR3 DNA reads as TGCAGTGCTAGAGTCCCTAGACAGGGTTCTCTCTATGGCTACACCTTC.

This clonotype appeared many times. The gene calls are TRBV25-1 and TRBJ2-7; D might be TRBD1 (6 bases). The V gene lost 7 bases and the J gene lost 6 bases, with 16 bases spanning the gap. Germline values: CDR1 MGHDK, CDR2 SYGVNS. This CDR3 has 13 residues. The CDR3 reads CASKDRGTGEQYF. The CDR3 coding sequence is TGTGCCAGCAAAGATAGGGGGACGGGCGAGCAGTACTTC.

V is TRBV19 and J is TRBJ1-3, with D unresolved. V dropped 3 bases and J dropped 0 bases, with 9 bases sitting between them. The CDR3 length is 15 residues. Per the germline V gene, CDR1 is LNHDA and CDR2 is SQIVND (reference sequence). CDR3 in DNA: TGTGCCAGTAGTATGGTGACAAACTCTGGAAACACCATATATTTT. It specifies CASSMVTNSGNTIYF. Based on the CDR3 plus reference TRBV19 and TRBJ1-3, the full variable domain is DGGITQSPKYLFRKEGQNVTLSCEQNLNHDAMYWYRQDPGQGLRLIYYSQIVNDFQKGDIAEGYSVSREKKESFPLTVTSAQKNPTAFYLCASSMVTNSGNTIYFGEGSWLTVV.

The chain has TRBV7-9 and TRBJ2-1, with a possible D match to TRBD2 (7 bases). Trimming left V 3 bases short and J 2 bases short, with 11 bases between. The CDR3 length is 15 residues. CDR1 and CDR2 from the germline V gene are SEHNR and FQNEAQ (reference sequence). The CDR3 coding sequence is TGTGCCAGCAGCTTGGGGGGGGGGCCCTACAATGAGCAGTTCTTC. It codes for CASSLGGGPYNEQFF.

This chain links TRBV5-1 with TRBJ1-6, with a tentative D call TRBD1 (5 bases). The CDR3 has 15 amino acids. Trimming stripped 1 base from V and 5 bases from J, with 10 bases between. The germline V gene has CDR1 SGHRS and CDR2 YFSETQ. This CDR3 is CASSLRGRDNSPLHF. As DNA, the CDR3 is TGCGCCAGCAGCTTGAGGGGACGGGATAATTCACCCCTCCACTTT.

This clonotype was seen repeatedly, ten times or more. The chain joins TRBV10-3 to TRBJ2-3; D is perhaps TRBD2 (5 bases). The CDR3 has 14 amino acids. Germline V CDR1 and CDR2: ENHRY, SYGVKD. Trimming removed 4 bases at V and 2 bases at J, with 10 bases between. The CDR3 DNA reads TGTGCCATCAGTGGAGCGGAGAACACAGATACGCAGTATTTT. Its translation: CAISGAENTDTQYF.

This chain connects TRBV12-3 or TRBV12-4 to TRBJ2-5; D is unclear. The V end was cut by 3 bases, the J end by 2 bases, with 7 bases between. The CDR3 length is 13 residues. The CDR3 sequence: CASSLQGQETQYF. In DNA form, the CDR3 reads TGTGCCAGCAGTTTGCAAGGGCAAGAGACCCAGTACTTC.

The CDR3 DNA reads TGTGCCATCAGTTCGGTTGGGGGGCGCGATTCACCCCTCCACTTT. Encoded protein: CAISSVGGRDSPLHF. The chain joins TRBV10-3 to TRBJ1-6, with D possibly TRBD1 on 6 matching bases. Germline lookup yields CDR1 ENHRY and CDR2 SYGVKD. Deletions cut 5 bases from V and 8 bases from J, with 16 bases between. CDR3 size: 15 residues.

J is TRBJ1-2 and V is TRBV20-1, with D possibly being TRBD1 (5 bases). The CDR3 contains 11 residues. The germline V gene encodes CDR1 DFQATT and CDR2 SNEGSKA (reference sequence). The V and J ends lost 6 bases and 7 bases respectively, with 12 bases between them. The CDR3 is CSADGQGGYTF. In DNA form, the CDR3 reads TGCAGTGCAGACGGTCAGGGTGGCTACACCTTC.

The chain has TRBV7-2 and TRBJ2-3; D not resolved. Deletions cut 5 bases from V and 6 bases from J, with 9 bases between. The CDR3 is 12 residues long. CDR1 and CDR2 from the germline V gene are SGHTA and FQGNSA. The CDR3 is CASSGAGDTQYF. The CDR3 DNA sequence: TGTGCCAGCAGCGGTGCCGGGGATACGCAGTATTTT.

CDR3 bases: TGTGCCAGCAGCTTAGGAAAGTATAGAGCCTACGAGCAGTACTTC. Amino acids: CASSLGKYRAYEQYF. The genes are TRBV7-8 and TRBJ2-5; D is ambiguous. The J call is in doubt because the DNA end fits TRBJ2-7 better. The length of the CDR3 is 15 residues. CDR1 and CDR2 from the germline V gene are SGHVS and FQNEAQ.

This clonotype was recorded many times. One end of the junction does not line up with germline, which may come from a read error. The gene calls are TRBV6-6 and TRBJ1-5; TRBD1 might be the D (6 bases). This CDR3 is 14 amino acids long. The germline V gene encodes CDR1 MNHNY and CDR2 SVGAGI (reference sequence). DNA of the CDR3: TGTGCCAGCACTTACCAGGGGAACCATCAGCCCCAGCATTTT. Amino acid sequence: CASTYQGNHQPQHF.

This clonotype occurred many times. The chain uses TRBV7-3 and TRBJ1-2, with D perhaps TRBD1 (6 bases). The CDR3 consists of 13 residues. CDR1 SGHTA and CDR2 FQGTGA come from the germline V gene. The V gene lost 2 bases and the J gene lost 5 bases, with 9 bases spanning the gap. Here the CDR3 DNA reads TGTGCCAGCAGCTTAGAGGGGGGGTATGGCTACACCTTC. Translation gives CASSLEGGYGYTF.

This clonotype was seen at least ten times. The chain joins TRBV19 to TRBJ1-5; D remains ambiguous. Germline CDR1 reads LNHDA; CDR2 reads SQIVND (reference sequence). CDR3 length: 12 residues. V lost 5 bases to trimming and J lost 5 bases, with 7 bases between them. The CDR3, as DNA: TGTGCCAGTAGTGCAGGTGATCAGCCCCAGCATTTT. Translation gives CASSAGDQPQHF.

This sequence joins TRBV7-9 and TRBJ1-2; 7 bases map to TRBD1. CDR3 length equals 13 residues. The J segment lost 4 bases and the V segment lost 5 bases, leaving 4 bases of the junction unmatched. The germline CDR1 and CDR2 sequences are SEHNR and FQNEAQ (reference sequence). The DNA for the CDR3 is TGTGCCAGCAGCGCCACAGGGGTCTATGGCTACACCTTC. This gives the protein CASSATGVYGYTF.

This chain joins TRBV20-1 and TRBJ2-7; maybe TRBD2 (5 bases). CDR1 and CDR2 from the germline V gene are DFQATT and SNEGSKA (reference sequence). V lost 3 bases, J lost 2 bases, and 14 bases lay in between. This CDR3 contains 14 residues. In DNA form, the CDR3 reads TGCAGTGCTAGGACCGGGGTCCGGACCTACGAGCAGTACTTC. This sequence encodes CSARTGVRTYEQYF.

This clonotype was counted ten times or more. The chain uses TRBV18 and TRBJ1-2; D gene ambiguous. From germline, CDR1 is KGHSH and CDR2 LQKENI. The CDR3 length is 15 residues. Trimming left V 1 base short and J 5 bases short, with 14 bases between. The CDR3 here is CASSPLAEGRYGYTF. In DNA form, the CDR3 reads TGTGCCAGCTCACCACTCGCCGAGGGAAGGTATGGCTACACCTTC.

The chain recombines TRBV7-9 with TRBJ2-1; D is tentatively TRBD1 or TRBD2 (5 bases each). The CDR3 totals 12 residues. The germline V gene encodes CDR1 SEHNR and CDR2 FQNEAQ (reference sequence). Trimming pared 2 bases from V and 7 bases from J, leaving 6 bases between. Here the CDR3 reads CASSLWGNEQFF. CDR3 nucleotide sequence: TGTGCCAGCAGCTTATGGGGGAATGAGCAGTTCTTC.

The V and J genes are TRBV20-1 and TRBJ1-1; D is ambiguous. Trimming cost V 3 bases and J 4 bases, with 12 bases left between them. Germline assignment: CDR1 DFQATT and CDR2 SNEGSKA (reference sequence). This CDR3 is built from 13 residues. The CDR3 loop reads CSASSGSGTEAFF. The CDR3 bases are TGCAGTGCTAGTTCGGGGAGCGGCACTGAAGCTTTCTTT.

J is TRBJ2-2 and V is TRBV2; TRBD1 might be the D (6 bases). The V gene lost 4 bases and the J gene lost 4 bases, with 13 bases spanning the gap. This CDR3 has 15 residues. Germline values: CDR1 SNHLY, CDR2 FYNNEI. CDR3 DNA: TGTGCCAGCAGTGCAACCGGGACACTCACCGGGGAGCTGTTTTTT. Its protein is CASSATGTLTGELFF.

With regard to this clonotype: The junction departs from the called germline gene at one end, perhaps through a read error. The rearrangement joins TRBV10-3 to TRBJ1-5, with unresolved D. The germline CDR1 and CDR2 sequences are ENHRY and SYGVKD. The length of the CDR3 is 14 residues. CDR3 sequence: CASSEARGGQPQHF. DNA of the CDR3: TGTGCCAGCAGTGAAGCCCGGGGAGGGCAGCCCCAGCATTTT.

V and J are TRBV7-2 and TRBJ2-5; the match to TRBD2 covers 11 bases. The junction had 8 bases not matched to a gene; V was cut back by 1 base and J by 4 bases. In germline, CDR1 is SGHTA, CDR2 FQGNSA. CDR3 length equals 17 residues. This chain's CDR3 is CASSLGALAGEGETQYF. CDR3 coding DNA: TGTGCCAGCAGCTTAGGGGCACTAGCGGGGGAAGGAGAGACCCAGTACTTC.

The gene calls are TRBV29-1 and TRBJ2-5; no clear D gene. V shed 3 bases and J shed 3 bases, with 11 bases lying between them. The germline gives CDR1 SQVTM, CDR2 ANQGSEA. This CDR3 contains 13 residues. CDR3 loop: CSVDVNRKETQYF. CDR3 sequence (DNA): TGCAGCGTTGACGTCAATCGAAAAGAGACCCAGTACTTC.

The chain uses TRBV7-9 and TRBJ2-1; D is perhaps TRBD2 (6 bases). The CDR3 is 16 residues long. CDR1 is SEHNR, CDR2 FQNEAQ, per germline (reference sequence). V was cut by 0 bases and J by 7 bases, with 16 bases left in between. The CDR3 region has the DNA TGTGCCAGCAGCTTAGCGCGTCTCGTCGCGGGAAATGAGCAGTTCTTC. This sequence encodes CASSLARLVAGNEQFF.

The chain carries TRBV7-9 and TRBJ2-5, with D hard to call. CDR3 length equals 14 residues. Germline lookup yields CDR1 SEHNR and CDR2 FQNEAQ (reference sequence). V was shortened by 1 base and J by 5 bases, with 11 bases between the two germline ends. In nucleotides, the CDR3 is TGTGCCAGCAGCTTAGTGGGGTTTTGGGAGACCCAGTACTTC. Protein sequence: CASSLVGFWETQYF. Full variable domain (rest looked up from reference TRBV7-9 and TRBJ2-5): DTGVSQNPRHKITKRGQNVTFRCDPISEHNRLYWYRQTLGQGPEFLTYFQNEAQLEKSRLLSDRFSAERPKGSFSTLEIQRTEQGDSAMYLCASSLVGFWETQYFGPGTRLLVL.

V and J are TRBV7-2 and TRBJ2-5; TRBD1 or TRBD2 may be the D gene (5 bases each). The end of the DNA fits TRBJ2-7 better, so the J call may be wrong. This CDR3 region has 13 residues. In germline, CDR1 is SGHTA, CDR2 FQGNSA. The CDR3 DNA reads TGTGCCAGCAGCGAAGGGACGTCCTACGAGCAGTACTTC. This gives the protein CASSEGTSYEQYF.